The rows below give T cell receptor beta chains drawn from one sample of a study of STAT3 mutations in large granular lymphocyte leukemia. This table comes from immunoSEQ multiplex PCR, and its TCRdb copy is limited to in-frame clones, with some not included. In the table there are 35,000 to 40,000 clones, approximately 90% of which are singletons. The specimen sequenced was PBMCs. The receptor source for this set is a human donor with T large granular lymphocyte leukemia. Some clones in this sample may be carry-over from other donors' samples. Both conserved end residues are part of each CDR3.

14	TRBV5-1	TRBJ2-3	CASSLAVSTDTQYF
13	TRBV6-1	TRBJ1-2	CASSDPTGGGYTF
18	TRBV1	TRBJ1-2	CTSSQEDPGQAVTKCYTF
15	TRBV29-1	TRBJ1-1	CSVEGGGQAFTEAFF
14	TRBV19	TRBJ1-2	CASSRAGGLYGYTF
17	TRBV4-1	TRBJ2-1	CASSTLGLQSSYNEQFF
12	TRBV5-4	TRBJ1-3	CASSLDGNTIYF
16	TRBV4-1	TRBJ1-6	CASSHPPNRENSPLHF
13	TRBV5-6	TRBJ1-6	CASSVTGDSPLHF
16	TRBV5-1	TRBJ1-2	CASSLDWVSPHDGYTF
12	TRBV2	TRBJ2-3	CASSGQADTQYF
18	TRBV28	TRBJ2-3	CASSTRTGTQSSTDTQYF
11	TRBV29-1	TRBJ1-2	CSVDDRGGYTF
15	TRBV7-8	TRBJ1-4	CASSSDRGRGEKLFF
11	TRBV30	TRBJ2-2	CAWSVTGELFF
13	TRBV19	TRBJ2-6	CASTGSRANVLTF
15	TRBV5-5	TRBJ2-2	CASRRTGANTGELFF
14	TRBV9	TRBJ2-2	CASSLLYGAGELFF
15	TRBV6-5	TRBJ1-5	CASSYNGQGNQPQHF
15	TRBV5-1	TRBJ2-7	CASSLAPTGFGEQYF
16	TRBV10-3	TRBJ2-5	CAISESLAGGKETQYF
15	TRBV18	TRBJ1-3	CASSPSGGNGNTIYF
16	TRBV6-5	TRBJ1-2	CASSYGGTGSDGGYTF
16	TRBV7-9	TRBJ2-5	CASSLEGGRVEETQYF
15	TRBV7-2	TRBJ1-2	CASSSAASRGYGYTF
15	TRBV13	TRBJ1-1	CASSRPTGVNTEAFF
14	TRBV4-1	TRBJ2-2	CASSQDRWAGELFF
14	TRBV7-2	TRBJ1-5	CASSSRFGNQPQHF
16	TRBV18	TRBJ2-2	CASSPLPKGNTGELFF
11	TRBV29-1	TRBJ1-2	CSVAANYGYTF
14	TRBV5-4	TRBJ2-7	CASSRQGASYEQYF
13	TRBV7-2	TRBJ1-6	CASSHTEYPPLHF
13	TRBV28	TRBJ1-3	CASAPSAGNTIYF
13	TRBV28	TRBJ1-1	CASSGTGKAEAFF
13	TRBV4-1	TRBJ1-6	CASSLDLTGPLHF
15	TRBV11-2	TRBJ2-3	CASSPTSGGTDTQYF
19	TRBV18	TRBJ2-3	CASSRDPSGGSSSTDTQYF
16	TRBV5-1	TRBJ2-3	CASSLDSRSSTDTQYF
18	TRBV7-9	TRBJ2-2	CASSFLSSTGADTGELFF